These T cell receptor beta chains were read from a single sample in a study of blood T cells in healthy people across ages. MiXCR, run by TCRdb on the 5' RACE reads, gives a single entry per CDR3 protein. Among roughly 1.9 million distinct CDR3 sequences listed, roughly two fifths were seen once. The sample comprised blood. The origin of the receptors is a human donor in good health. CDR3s include the opening cysteine and the closing phenylalanine or tryptophan. A D gene is named only where the DNA matches it firmly. For some rows the clone size is stated as once, few or many, or as a class when expanded; others skip it.

>TRBV14|TRBD1|few|TRBJ2-1
TGTGCCAGCAGCCAAGGCGGGACAGGGGCTTTTGAGCAGTTCTTC
CASSQGGTGAFEQFF
>TRBV20-1|TRBD2|-|TRBJ2-5
TGCAGTGCTCAAGCGGGGGGGGAGACCCAGTACTTC
CSAQAGGETQYF
>TRBV2|TRBD1|few|TRBJ2-4
TGTGCCAGCTTCCGACAGGGGAACATTCAGTACTTC
CASFRQGNIQYF
>TRBV24-1|-|few|TRBJ2-3
TGTGCCACCAGTGGCCGGGACGGGGATACGCAGTATTTT
CATSGRDGDTQYF
>TRBV12-3/TRBV12-4|-|few|TRBJ1-2
TGTGCCAGCAGCTCGAGCTTTGACTATGGCTACACCTTC
CASSSSFDYGYTF
>TRBV4-1|TRBD1|-|TRBJ1-2
TGCGCCAGCAGCCAAGACGACAGGGGATTTTATGGCTACACCTTC
CASSQDDRGFYGYTF
>TRBV4-3|-|-|TRBJ2-2
TGCGCCAGCAGCCAAGAGAGAAACACCGGGGAGCTGTTTTTT
CASSQERNTGELFF
>TRBV20-1|-|few|TRBJ1-5
TGCAGTGCCCCTCCTCCGCCCTATAGCAATCAGCCCCAGCATTTT
CSAPPPPYSNQPQHF
>TRBV29-1|-|-|TRBJ1-2
TGCAGCGTTGAATGGGACGGCGGCTACACCTTC
CSVEWDGGYTF
>TRBV6-2/TRBV6-3|-|few|TRBJ2-5
TGTGCCAGCCCCAATTGGGGCACCCAAGAGACCCAGTACTTC
CASPNWGTQETQYF
>TRBV6-1|-|few|TRBJ1-4
TGTGCCAGCAGCAACAGGGCGACTAATGAAAAACTGTTTTTT
CASSNRATNEKLFF
>TRBV4-1|-|-|TRBJ2-7
TGCGCCAGCAGCCGGTTGGGGGGGCGCTTCTTCTACGAGCAGTACTTC
CASSRLGGRFFYEQYF
>TRBV3-1|TRBD1|few|TRBJ2-7
TGTGCCAGCAGCTCAACTATAGGGACAGGCTACGAGCAGTACTTC
CASSSTIGTGYEQYF
>TRBV4-1|TRBD2|-|TRBJ2-5
TGCGCCAGCAGCCCAGGACTAGCTTCGTACCAAGAGACCCAGTACTTC
CASSPGLASYQETQYF
>TRBV4-1|-|-|TRBJ2-7
TGCGCCAGCAGCCAAATTATAGGGACACCCTACGAGCAGTACTTC
CASSQIIGTPYEQYF
>TRBV28|-|-|TRBJ1-1
TGTGCCACCGGGGGTTACACTGAAGCTTTCTTT
CATGGYTEAFF
>TRBV20-1|-|few|TRBJ2-3
TGCAGTGCGGTCTGGGGGGATACGCAGTATTTT
CSAVWGDTQYF
>TRBV3-1|TRBD1|few|TRBJ1-2
TGTGCCAGCAGCCTCCGGACAGGGGGCCGTAACTATGGCTACACCTTC
CASSLRTGGRNYGYTF
>TRBV20-1|-|-|TRBJ2-3
TGCAGTGCTAGAGACTGGGTCACAGATACGCAGTATTTT
CSARDWVTDTQYF
>TRBV7-2|-|-|TRBJ1-2
TGTGCCATCCAGGACACTGACAACTATGGCTACACCTTC
CAIQDTDNYGYTF
>TRBV10-3|TRBD1|few|TRBJ2-7
TGTGCCATCACCCCGGGACAGGGAAACGAGCAGTACTTC
CAITPGQGNEQYF
>TRBV10-3|-|-|TRBJ2-1
TGTGCCATCAGGAACTCGTTTGGCGGGGCCTCATACAATGAGCAGTTCTTC
CAIRNSFGGASYNEQFF
>TRBV2|-|-|TRBJ2-5
TGTGCCAGTATTCCAGGAGTACAAGAGACCCAGTACTTC
CASIPGVQETQYF
>TRBV6-6|TRBD1|-|TRBJ2-5
TGTGCCAGCAGCCGACAGGGATGGAAGCAAGAGACCCAGTACTTC
CASSRQGWKQETQYF
>TRBV29-1|-|-|TRBJ2-5
TGCAGCGTTGCCCTTGGACCAAAGGAGACCCAGTACTTC
CSVALGPKETQYF
>TRBV6-5|TRBD2|few|TRBJ2-1
TGTGCCAGCAGTCACAAGATCACGGGACTAGCAGTTTACAATGAGCAGTTCTTC
CASSHKITGLAVYNEQFF
>TRBV7-9|TRBD1|-|TRBJ2-3
TGTGCCAGCATCGAAACCCGGGCAGGGGGTGGTACAGATACGCAGTATTTT
CASIETRAGGGTDTQYF
>TRBV5-6|-|-|TRBJ2-5
TGTGCCAGCAGCTTGAAGTCTCAAGAGACCCAGTACTTC
CASSLKSQETQYF
>TRBV27|-|few|TRBJ1-5
TGTGCCAGCAGTTTATCAAACACATTGGGACAGCCCCAGCATTTT
CASSLSNTLGQPQHF
>TRBV7-6|-|few|TRBJ2-3
TGTGCCAGCAGCGCAGGGTTCGGGAGCACAGATACGCAGTATTTT
CASSAGFGSTDTQYF
>TRBV5-6|TRBD1|-|TRBJ1-4
TGTGCCAGCAGCTTGACAGGGGTGGAAGAAAAACTGTTTTTT
CASSLTGVEEKLFF
>TRBV7-9|-|-|TRBJ2-3
TGTGCCAGCAGCTTAATCGCCGCCGCAGATACGCAGTATTTT
CASSLIAAADTQYF
>TRBV2|-|once|TRBJ2-3
TGTGCCAGCAGTGTAGCCCGCCGAAGCACAGATACGCAGTATTTT
CASSVARRSTDTQYF
>TRBV6-2/TRBV6-3|-|many|TRBJ2-1
TGTGCCAGCAGTTACGGACGTAACAATGAGCAGTTCTTC
CASSYGRNNEQFF
>TRBV7-8|TRBD2|-|TRBJ2-3
TGTGCCAGCAGCTTACTAGCGGGGGACCTCACAGATACGCAGTATTTT
CASSLLAGDLTDTQYF
>TRBV5-4|TRBD2|-|TRBJ2-1
TGTGCCAGCAGCTTGCGCGGGAGCCCCAGCTCCTACAATGAGCAGTTCTTC
CASSLRGSPSSYNEQFF
>TRBV6-2/TRBV6-3|TRBD1|-|TRBJ1-5
TGTGCCAGCAGTTGGGACAGTGGAAATCAGCCCCAGCATTTT
CASSWDSGNQPQHF
>TRBV4-1|-|many|TRBJ1-2
TGCGCCAGCAGCCAAGATCGGGGAACGATGAGTGGCTACACCTTC
CASSQDRGTMSGYTF
>TRBV6-5|TRBD1|-|TRBJ2-7
TGTGCCGGCAGGGCAGACAGGGAAACTAACGAGCAGTACTTC
CAGRADRETNEQYF
>TRBV27|-|few|TRBJ2-1
TGTGCCAGCAAGGAGGACAGCTACAATGAGCAGTTCTTC
CASKEDSYNEQFF
>TRBV20-1|-|-|TRBJ2-7
TGCAGTGCTAGGGTAACCAACTACGAGCAGTACTTC
CSARVTNYEQYF
>TRBV29-1|-|-|TRBJ1-5
TGCAGTGCCGGGTCACTATTCCTGCCCCAGCATTTT
CSAGSLFLPQHF
>TRBV20-1|-|few|TRBJ2-1
TGCAGTGCTCAGGGGGGGATTTACAATGAGCAGTTCTTC
CSAQGGIYNEQFF
>TRBV7-2|-|few|TRBJ2-3
TGTGCCAGCAGCTTAAATCACGCGCAGTATTTT
CASSLNHAQYF
>TRBV6-5|TRBD2|few|TRBJ2-5
TGTGCCAGCAGGAAGACTAGCCTCCAAGAGACCCAGTACTTC
CASRKTSLQETQYF
>TRBV5-5|-|-|TRBJ2-5
TGTGCCAGCAGCCGTGACCGGGGTGGGGGGACCCAGTACTTC
CASSRDRGGGTQYF
>TRBV5-1|TRBD1|-|TRBJ2-1
TGCGCCAGCAGCTTGGCGAAGACAGGGTCTTCCTACAATGAGCAGTTCTTC
CASSLAKTGSSYNEQFF
>TRBV7-3|TRBD1|-|TRBJ2-5
TGTGCCAGCAGCTTAAAAGGACAGGGGGTCGGGGAGACCCAGTACTTC
CASSLKGQGVGETQYF
>TRBV7-9|-|few|TRBJ1-2
TGTGCCAGCAGCTTAGGTGGGGGACTTACGAACCACGGCTATGGCTACACCTTC
CASSLGGGLTNHGYGYTF
>TRBV2|TRBD1|-|TRBJ2-1
TGTGCCAGCAGTGATGGACAGGGGAATGGTATTTGGTTCTTC
CASSDGQGNGIWFF
>TRBV15|-|-|TRBJ1-2
TGTGCCACCAGCAGAGATCTTACGGCAGGTCGAGGCTACACCTTC
CATSRDLTAGRGYTF
>TRBV29-1|TRBD2|few|TRBJ2-1
TGCAGCGTTGAAGATCTCGGCGTGAGGGTAGCGGGCAATGAGCAGTTCTTC
CSVEDLGVRVAGNEQFF
>TRBV3-1|-|-|TRBJ2-3
TGTGCCAGCAGCGGAGGAGCACTCGCAGATACGCAGTATTTT
CASSGGALADTQYF
>TRBV11-2|-|-|TRBJ1-2
TGTGCCAGCAGCATCCGAGGAGTCCAGGGGATTATTAGCGGTGGCTACACCTTC
CASSIRGVQGIISGGYTF
>TRBV5-1|-|-|TRBJ1-2
TGCGCCAGCAGCTTGGCCCCCAGAAACTATGGCTACACCTTC
CASSLAPRNYGYTF
>TRBV20-1|-|-|TRBJ2-7
TGCAGTGCATCGGTCAGACCTACCTACGAGCAGTACTTC
CSASVRPTYEQYF
>TRBV4-1|TRBD2|-|TRBJ2-7
TGCGCCAGCAGCCAAGTTACCGGGGGGTTGAAGGGCTACGAGCAGTACTTC
CASSQVTGGLKGYEQYF
>TRBV20-1|TRBD1|few|TRBJ2-1
TGCAGTTCAAAACAGGGGACAGGGGGATACAATGAGCAGTTCTTC
CSSKQGTGGYNEQFF
>TRBV7-9|TRBD2|few|TRBJ2-4
TGTGCCAGCAGCTTACCGTCTAGCGGGGGTGTAGCCAAAAACATTCAGTACTTC
CASSLPSSGGVAKNIQYF